This TCR beta chain was documented in a study of T cell repertoires in cytomegalovirus infection. This clonotype is a singleton in its sample. TCRdb re-called the reads with MiXCR, one entry per CDR3 protein. This table has 450,000 to 550,000 distinct CDR3 sequences, approximately 16% appearing once. This CDR3 region has 15 residues. Germline lookup yields CDR1 SQVTM and CDR2 ANQGSEA. The germline V and J ends were trimmed by 5 bases and 3 bases, with 19 bases remaining between them. This TCR derives from a human donor in good health (CMV status not recorded). Some clones in this sample may be carry-over from other donors' samples. The sample comprised CD8+ T cells from PBMCs. J is TRBJ1-2 and V is TRBV29-1; the D gene is possibly TRBD1 (5 bases). The CDR3 DNA is TGCAGCGTTTGGGGGGAGACAGTGTTGGACTATGGCTACACCTTC. Its protein product is CSVWGETVLDYGYTF.